The rows below give T cell receptor beta chains drawn from one sample of a study of blood T cell repertoires in COVID-19. Using immunoSEQ multiplex PCR, the repertoire was profiled, and TCRdb retains in-frame clones only, with some absent. The sample lists approximately 70,000 clones; 70% to 80% were seen once. The sample was peripheral blood. These receptor sequences come from a man in his 60s with active or convalescent COVID-19. Both conserved end residues are part of each CDR3. Each record gives: V gene, clone size, J gene, D gene, CDR3 DNA, CDR3 protein. A D gene is named only where the DNA matches it firmly. Clone size appears in some rows only: once, few, many, or a class for an expanded clone.

V gene: TRBV5-4; clone size: once; J gene: TRBJ2-7; D gene: TRBD2; CDR3 DNA: TGTGCCAGCAGCTTGGGGGCTAGCGGAGCTATCTACGAGCAGTACTTC; CDR3 protein: CASSLGASGAIYEQYF
V gene: TRBV5-1; clone size: NA; J gene: TRBJ2-3; D gene: TRBD2; CDR3 DNA: TGCGCCAGCAGCGGGAATAGCGGGCGAAACACAGATACGCAGTATTTT; CDR3 protein: CASSGNSGRNTDTQYF
V gene: TRBV30; clone size: NA; J gene: TRBJ1-1; D gene: NA; CDR3 DNA: TGTGCTTCAGGACAGATACTAATGAACACTGAAGCTTTCTTT; CDR3 protein: CASGQILMNTEAFF
V gene: TRBV6-2/TRBV6-3; clone size: NA; J gene: TRBJ2-5; D gene: NA; CDR3 DNA: TGTGCCAGCAGTTACTCGGTTAGCGGAGAAGAGACCCAGTACTTC; CDR3 protein: CASSYSVSGEETQYF
V gene: TRBV18; clone size: NA; J gene: TRBJ1-5; D gene: TRBD1; CDR3 DNA: TGTGCCAGCTCACCTCTGGGGGACAGGGGGGTCGGTCAGCCCCAGCATTTT; CDR3 protein: CASSPLGDRGVGQPQHF
V gene: TRBV28; clone size: NA; J gene: TRBJ2-7; D gene: TRBD2; CDR3 DNA: TGTGCCAGCTTACCTCTTAGCGGGGGTAGGCGTACTCAGTACTTC; CDR3 protein: CASLPLSGGRRTQYF
V gene: TRBV5-6; clone size: NA; J gene: TRBJ2-5; D gene: NA; CDR3 DNA: TGTGCCAGCAGCTTGCCAGCGTACCAAGAGACCCAGTACTTC; CDR3 protein: CASSLPAYQETQYF
V gene: TRBV24-1; clone size: NA; J gene: TRBJ1-4; D gene: TRBD1; CDR3 DNA: TGTGCCACCAGTGACCCCGGACAGGGGAATGAAAAACTGTTTTTT; CDR3 protein: CATSDPGQGNEKLFF
V gene: TRBV10-3; clone size: NA; J gene: TRBJ2-1; D gene: NA; CDR3 DNA: TGTGCCATCAGTGAACTAGTTAATATAAACAATGAGCAGTTCTTC; CDR3 protein: CAISELVNINNEQFF
V gene: TRBV5-1; clone size: NA; J gene: TRBJ2-7; D gene: NA; CDR3 DNA: TGCGCCAGCAGAGCAGGTCCCTACGAGCAGTACTTC; CDR3 protein: CASRAGPYEQYF
V gene: TRBV16; clone size: NA; J gene: TRBJ1-2; D gene: NA; CDR3 DNA: TGTGCCAGCAGCCAATCGTTAGCGGCGGACGGAGGCACCTTC; CDR3 protein: CASSQSLAADGGTF
V gene: TRBV12-3/TRBV12-4; clone size: NA; J gene: TRBJ2-1; D gene: NA; CDR3 DNA: TGTGCCAGCAGTTTAATGGGGAGGAATGAGCAGTTCTTC; CDR3 protein: CASSLMGRNEQFF
V gene: TRBV27; clone size: NA; J gene: TRBJ1-2; D gene: TRBD1; CDR3 DNA: TGTGCCAGCAGTTCGACAGGGACAGTTTATGGCTACACCTTC; CDR3 protein: CASSSTGTVYGYTF
V gene: TRBV2; clone size: NA; J gene: TRBJ1-1; D gene: NA; CDR3 DNA: TGTGCCAGCAGGAGGGATCAGCCTGAAGCTTTCTTT; CDR3 protein: CASRRDQPEAFF
V gene: TRBV7-2; clone size: NA; J gene: TRBJ2-5; D gene: TRBD2; CDR3 DNA: TGTGCCAGCAGCTTTAGCGGGGAGACCCAGTACTTC; CDR3 protein: CASSFSGETQYF
V gene: TRBV6-1; clone size: NA; J gene: TRBJ1-5; D gene: NA; CDR3 DNA: TGTGCCAGCAGTGAGACAGAGAGCAATCAGCCCCAGCATTTT; CDR3 protein: CASSETESNQPQHF
V gene: TRBV27; clone size: NA; J gene: TRBJ1-5; D gene: NA; CDR3 DNA: TGTGCCAGCAGTTTTGATTCCGGGGGCAATCAGCCCCAGCATTTT; CDR3 protein: CASSFDSGGNQPQHF
V gene: TRBV21-1; clone size: few; J gene: TRBJ2-7; D gene: NA; CDR3 DNA: TGTGCCAGCAGCAAACTAGCGGGGGGTAAAGCGTTGATGGTCTACGAGCAGTACTTC; CDR3 protein: CASSKLAGGKALMVYEQYF
V gene: TRBV5-6; clone size: NA; J gene: TRBJ2-7; D gene: NA; CDR3 DNA: TGTGCCAGCAGCTTTAAAGGAAGGAGCTCCTACGAGCAGTACTTC; CDR3 protein: CASSFKGRSSYEQYF
V gene: TRBV7-9; clone size: once; J gene: TRBJ2-7; D gene: NA; CDR3 DNA: TGTGCCAGCAGCTTGGACTGGGAAACCTACGAGCAGTACTTC; CDR3 protein: CASSLDWETYEQYF
V gene: TRBV30; clone size: NA; J gene: TRBJ1-4; D gene: NA; CDR3 DNA: TGTGCCTGGAGCCCAGACAGTATTAATGAAAAACTGTTTTTT; CDR3 protein: CAWSPDSINEKLFF
V gene: TRBV15; clone size: NA; J gene: TRBJ2-7; D gene: NA; CDR3 DNA: TGTGCCACCAGCAGCTTTGGACACCCCTCCTACGAGCAGTACTTC; CDR3 protein: CATSSFGHPSYEQYF
V gene: TRBV2; clone size: NA; J gene: TRBJ1-1; D gene: TRBD1; CDR3 DNA: TGTGCCAGCACTGGGACAGGGGGCTTAGCTTTCTTT; CDR3 protein: CASTGTGGLAFF
V gene: TRBV5-4; clone size: NA; J gene: TRBJ1-2; D gene: TRBD1; CDR3 DNA: TGTGCCAGCAGCTCCGGGGGGCGACAGGGGGCGAACTATGGCTACACCTTC; CDR3 protein: CASSSGGRQGANYGYTF
V gene: TRBV5-1; clone size: NA; J gene: TRBJ2-2; D gene: TRBD1; CDR3 DNA: TGCGCCAGCAGCATGACAGGGGGACTGAACACCGGGGAGCTGTTTTTT; CDR3 protein: CASSMTGGLNTGELFF
V gene: TRBV28; clone size: NA; J gene: TRBJ1-2; D gene: TRBD1; CDR3 DNA: TGTGCCAGCAGCGGGACAGGGGGCTATGGCTACACCTTC; CDR3 protein: CASSGTGGYGYTF
V gene: TRBV6-5; clone size: NA; J gene: TRBJ2-3; D gene: TRBD2; CDR3 DNA: TGTGCCAGCAGTAGGCTAGCGGAGAGCACAGATACGCAGTATTTT; CDR3 protein: CASSRLAESTDTQYF
V gene: TRBV9; clone size: NA; J gene: TRBJ2-6; D gene: NA; CDR3 DNA: TGTGCCAGCAGTCCAGAATCTGGGGCCAACGTCCTGACTTTC; CDR3 protein: CASSPESGANVLTF
V gene: TRBV11-2; clone size: NA; J gene: TRBJ1-3; D gene: TRBD1; CDR3 DNA: TGTGCCAGCAGCTTAGCAGGGTGGACAGGGAATAACGCTGGAAACACCATATATTTT; CDR3 protein: CASSLAGWTGNNAGNTIYF
V gene: TRBV18; clone size: NA; J gene: TRBJ1-4; D gene: TRBD1; CDR3 DNA: TGTGCCAGCTCACCACCGGAAACAGGGGGACGGGAAAAACTGTTTTTT; CDR3 protein: CASSPPETGGREKLFF
V gene: TRBV30; clone size: NA; J gene: TRBJ1-5; D gene: NA; CDR3 DNA: TGTGCCTGGGGGACGGGCCGAGGGGGGCCCCAGCATTTT; CDR3 protein: CAWGTGRGGPQHF
V gene: TRBV7-2; clone size: NA; J gene: TRBJ1-1; D gene: NA; CDR3 DNA: TGTGCCAGCAGCTTAGCGCCCGGGAACACTGAAGCTTTCTTT; CDR3 protein: CASSLAPGNTEAFF
V gene: TRBV7-3; clone size: NA; J gene: TRBJ1-5; D gene: NA; CDR3 DNA: TGTGCCAGCAGCTTAGCGAGAAATCAGCCCCAGCATTTT; CDR3 protein: CASSLARNQPQHF
V gene: TRBV19; clone size: NA; J gene: TRBJ2-3; D gene: TRBD1; CDR3 DNA: TGTGCCAGTAGTCCGCCGGGACAGGGAACAGATACGCAGTATTTT; CDR3 protein: CASSPPGQGTDTQYF
V gene: TRBV7-8; clone size: NA; J gene: TRBJ1-2; D gene: TRBD1; CDR3 DNA: TGTGCCAGCAGCGCGAAGCCGGGACAGGATAACTATGGCTACACCTTC; CDR3 protein: CASSAKPGQDNYGYTF
V gene: TRBV28; clone size: NA; J gene: TRBJ1-6; D gene: NA; CDR3 DNA: TGTGCCAGCAGTTTATTGAGGTCCGGGGACACCTATAATTCACCCCTCCACTTT; CDR3 protein: CASSLLRSGDTYNSPLHF
V gene: TRBV7-3; clone size: NA; J gene: TRBJ2-5; D gene: TRBD2; CDR3 DNA: TGTGCCAGCAGCCCCTATGGGGGGGTCCAAGAGACCCAGTACTTC; CDR3 protein: CASSPYGGVQETQYF
V gene: TRBV9; clone size: once; J gene: TRBJ1-1; D gene: NA; CDR3 DNA: TGTGCCAGCAGCTCGGGGGGGTTGTACGAAGCTTTCTTT; CDR3 protein: CASSSGGLYEAFF
V gene: TRBV2; clone size: NA; J gene: TRBJ1-6; D gene: NA; CDR3 DNA: TGTGCCAGCAGTAAGGGGGAGTCCTATAATTCACCCCTCCACTTT; CDR3 protein: CASSKGESYNSPLHF